This T cell receptor (beta chain) was sequenced for a study of T cell responses to AZD1222 COVID-19 vaccine. Some clones are missing from TCRdb's copy, which holds only in-frame ones; the method was immunoSEQ multiplex PCR. The sample shows roughly 150,000 clones, about 87% of them seen only once. The CDR3 covers 15 residues. V dropped 0 bases and J dropped 3 bases, with 10 bases sitting between them. Germline V CDR1 and CDR2: SGDLS, YYNGEE. Points from the study as a whole: Variant regions that are unmutated are reportedly the target of nearly half of spike-specific TCRs. Of the AZD1222 recipients, only 5 or 6 were seropositive at baseline. The peak T cell response came first, and repertoires were sampled only after it. Regions 160-218 and 743-854 held dominance among vaccine-associated CD4 TCRs, which spanned spike.

Remarks on this clone: Antigen: not known.

The sample here was peripheral blood, taken on day 0 of MenACWY control vaccination. The TCR comes from an adult in good health. This chain links TRBV9 with TRBJ1-3; D is perhaps TRBD1 (6 bases). As DNA, the CDR3 is TGTGCCAGCAGCGTAGCCCCAGGGGTTGGAAACACCATATATTTT. The encoded protein is CASSVAPGVGNTIYF.